This T cell receptor (beta chain) was recorded in a study of blood T cells in healthy people across ages. Per germline, CDR1 SSHAT and CDR2 FNYEAQ (reference sequence). The CDR3 runs 17 residues. A note on this clonotype: The junction departs from germline at one end; a sequencing error may be responsible.

Alongside a J-beta primer mix, a sample-barcoded 5' primer served in a second PCR lasting about 7 to 12 cycles. Each CDR3 protein is one row after TCRdb ran MiXCR on the 5' RACE reads. The table lists under 1 million distinct CDR3 sequences, under 45% of them singletons. The source material was blood. The source of this sequence is a man in his sixties in good health. The chain couples TRBV7-7 to TRBJ2-3, with D possibly matching TRBD1 (5 bases). CDR3 region: CPSSLVGHHIDTDTQYF. The DNA for the CDR3 is TGTCCCAGCAGCTTAGTTGGACACCATATAGACACAGATACGCAGTATTTT.